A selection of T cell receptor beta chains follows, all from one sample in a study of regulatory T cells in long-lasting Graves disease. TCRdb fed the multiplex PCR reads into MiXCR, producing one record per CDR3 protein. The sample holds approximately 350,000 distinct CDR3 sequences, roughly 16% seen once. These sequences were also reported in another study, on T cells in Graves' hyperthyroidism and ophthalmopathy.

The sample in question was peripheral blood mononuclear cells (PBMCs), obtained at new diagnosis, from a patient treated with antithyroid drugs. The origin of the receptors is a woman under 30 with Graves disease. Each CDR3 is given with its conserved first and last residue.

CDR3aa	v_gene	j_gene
CASTRGRTSQHTQYF	TRBV6-1	TRBJ2-3
CASSESQGRNQPQHF	TRBV6-1	TRBJ1-5
CASSQRGTLPGGYTF	TRBV3-1	TRBJ1-2
CASGQRTDFNEQFF	TRBV5-1	TRBJ2-1
CAWSRQGGTEAFF	TRBV30	TRBJ1-1
CSVEGRSNEQFF	TRBV29-1	TRBJ2-1
CSQAGNEQFF	TRBV20-1	TRBJ2-1
CASSFSSSYEQYF	TRBV5-1	TRBJ2-7
CASRPEQGFMDQPQHF	TRBV6-1	TRBJ1-5
CAWGRDRGAGELFF	TRBV30	TRBJ2-2
CASSLVLDRGRNEQFF	TRBV5-1	TRBJ2-1
CASSQTGDYGYTF	TRBV7-9	TRBJ1-2
CASSYGGVSVEAFF	TRBV6-2/TRBV6-3	TRBJ1-1
CASSLTGPTNQPQHF	TRBV28	TRBJ1-5
CSGSPQGQDTQYF	TRBV29-1	TRBJ2-3
CSATPGLAGGGKNIQYF	TRBV20-1	TRBJ2-4
CASINRGRPTEAFF	TRBV6-1	TRBJ1-1
CASGVRTGANEKLFF	TRBV25-1	TRBJ1-4
CASSPQLAGFYNEQFF	TRBV12-3/TRBV12-4	TRBJ2-1